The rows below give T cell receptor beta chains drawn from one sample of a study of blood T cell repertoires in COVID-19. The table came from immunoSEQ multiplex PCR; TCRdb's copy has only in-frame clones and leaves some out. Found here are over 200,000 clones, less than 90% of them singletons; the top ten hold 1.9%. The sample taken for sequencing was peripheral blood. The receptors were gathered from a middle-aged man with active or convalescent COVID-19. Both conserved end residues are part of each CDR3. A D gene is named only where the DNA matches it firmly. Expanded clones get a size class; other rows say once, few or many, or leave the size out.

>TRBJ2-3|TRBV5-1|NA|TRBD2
TGCGCCAGCAGCTTGGGCCTAGCGGGAGTTGCAGATACGCAGTATTTT
CASSLGLAGVADTQYF
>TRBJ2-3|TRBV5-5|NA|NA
TGTGCCAGCAGCCGGACTCAGAACACAGATACGCAGTATTTT
CASSRTQNTDTQYF
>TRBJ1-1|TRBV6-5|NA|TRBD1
TGTGCCAGCAGACCGGACAGGGGAAACACTGAAGCTTTCTTT
CASRPDRGNTEAFF
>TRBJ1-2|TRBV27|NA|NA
TGTGCCAGCAGTTTACAGGTGAACTATGGCTACACCTTC
CASSLQVNYGYTF
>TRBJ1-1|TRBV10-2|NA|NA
TGCGCCAGCAGTGAGTCGCCAGGCTTGAACACTGAAGCTTTCTTT
CASSESPGLNTEAFF
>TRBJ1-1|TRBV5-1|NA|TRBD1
TGCGCCAGCAGCGTGGGACAGGGTGCGAACACTGAAGCTTTCTTT
CASSVGQGANTEAFF
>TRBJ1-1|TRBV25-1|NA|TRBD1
TGTGCCAGCAGTGAACTCAGGACAGGGAACACTGAAGCTTTCTTT
CASSELRTGNTEAFF
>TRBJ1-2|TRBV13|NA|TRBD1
TGTGCCAGCAGCTTAGGCTCGACAGGGCAAGGCTACACCTTC
CASSLGSTGQGYTF
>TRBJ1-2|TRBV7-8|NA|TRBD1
TGTGCCAGCAGCTTGCTACGACAGGGGAACTATGGCTACACCTTC
CASSLLRQGNYGYTF
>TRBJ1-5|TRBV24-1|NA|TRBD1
TGTGCCACCAGTGATTTGTCCGCAGGGGGATATCAGCCCCAGCATTTT
CATSDLSAGGYQPQHF
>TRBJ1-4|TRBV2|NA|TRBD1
TGTGCCAGCAGTAAACAGGGGGTAACTAATGAAAAACTGTTTTTT
CASSKQGVTNEKLFF
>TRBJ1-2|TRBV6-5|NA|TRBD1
TGTGCCTGCCAGGGGGACAGCTATGGCTACACCTTC
CACQGDSYGYTF
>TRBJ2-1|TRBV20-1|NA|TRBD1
TGCAGTGCTAGTGCCGGGACAGTGATAAATGAGCAGTTCTTC
CSASAGTVINEQFF
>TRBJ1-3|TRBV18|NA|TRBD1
TGTGCCAGCTCACCATCGATCGTACGACAGGGAGTTGGAAACACCATATATTTT
CASSPSIVRQGVGNTIYF
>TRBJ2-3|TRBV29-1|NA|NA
TGCAGCGTTGAGGAGGGCACAGATACGCAGTATTTT
CSVEEGTDTQYF
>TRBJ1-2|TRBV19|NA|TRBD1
TGTGCCAGTAGTGCCGCCGGGACAGGGGAATTCTATGGCTACACCTTC
CASSAAGTGEFYGYTF
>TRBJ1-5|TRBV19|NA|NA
TGTGCCAGTAGTTGGGGCGGGGATCAGCCCCAGCATTTT
CASSWGGDQPQHF
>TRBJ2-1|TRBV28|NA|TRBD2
TGTGCCAGTCAATCTGGGACTAGTAGGAATGAGCAGTTCTTC
CASQSGTSRNEQFF
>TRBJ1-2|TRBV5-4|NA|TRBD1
TGTGCCAGCAGCCCCGGGACAGTCACAGGCTACACCTTC
CASSPGTVTGYTF
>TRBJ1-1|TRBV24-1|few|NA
TGTGCCACCAGTGATTGGACAGCGCCTTTCTTT
CATSDWTAPFF
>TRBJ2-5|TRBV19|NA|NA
TGTGCCAGTAGTCCAGACTCTCAACAGACCCAGTACTTC
CASSPDSQQTQYF
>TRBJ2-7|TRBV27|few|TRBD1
TGTGCCAGCCGGGACAGCTCCTACGAGCAGTACTTC
CASRDSSYEQYF
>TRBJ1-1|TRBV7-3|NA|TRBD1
TGTGCCAGCAGCCCACGGGCAGGGGGCGCCGTCGGCATGAACACTGAAGCTTTCTTT
CASSPRAGGAVGMNTEAFF